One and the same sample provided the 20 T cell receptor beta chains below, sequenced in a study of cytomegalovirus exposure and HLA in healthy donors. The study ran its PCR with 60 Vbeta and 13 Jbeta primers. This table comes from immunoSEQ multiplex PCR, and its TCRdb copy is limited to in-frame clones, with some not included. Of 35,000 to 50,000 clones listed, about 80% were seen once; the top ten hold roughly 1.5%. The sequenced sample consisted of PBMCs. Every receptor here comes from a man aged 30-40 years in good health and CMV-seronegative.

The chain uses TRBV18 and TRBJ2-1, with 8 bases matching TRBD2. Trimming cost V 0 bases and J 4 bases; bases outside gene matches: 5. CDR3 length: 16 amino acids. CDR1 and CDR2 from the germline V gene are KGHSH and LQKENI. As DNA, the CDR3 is TGTGCCAGCTCACCACCGTATAGCGGGATATACAATGAGCAGTTCTTC. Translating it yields CASSPPYSGIYNEQFF.

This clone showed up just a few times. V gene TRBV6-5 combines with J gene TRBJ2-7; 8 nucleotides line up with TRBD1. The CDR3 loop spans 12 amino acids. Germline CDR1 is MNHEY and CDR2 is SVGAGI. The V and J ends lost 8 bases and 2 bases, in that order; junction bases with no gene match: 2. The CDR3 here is CASADRAYEQYF. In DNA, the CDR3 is TGTGCCAGCGCGGACAGGGCCTACGAGCAGTACTTC.

Here the CDR3 reads CASSSGQGPVAVEKLFF. As DNA, the CDR3 is TGTGCCAGCAGCTCAGGACAGGGTCCTGTCGCGGTTGAAAAACTGTTTTTT. This chain joins TRBV5-4 and TRBJ1-4; 8 bases map to TRBD1. Germline V gives CDR1 SGHNT, CDR2 YYREEE (reference sequence). The trim removed 3 bases at V and 7 bases at J, leaving 14 bases unmatched. This CDR3 is built from 17 residues.

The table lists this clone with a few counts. CDR3 sequence: CSVVGRANTGELFF. In DNA, the CDR3 is TGCAGCGTTGTCGGTCGGGCGAACACCGGGGAGCTGTTTTTT. This chain connects TRBV29-1 to TRBJ2-2; D call uncertain. The CDR3 has 14 residues. Germline V gene data show CDR1 as SQVTM and CDR2 as ANQGSEA. V was trimmed by 4 bases and J by 0 bases, leaving 9 bases between them.

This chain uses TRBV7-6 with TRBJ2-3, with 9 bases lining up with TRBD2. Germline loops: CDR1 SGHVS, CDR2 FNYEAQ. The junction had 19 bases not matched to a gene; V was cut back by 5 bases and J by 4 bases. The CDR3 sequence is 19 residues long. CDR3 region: CASSRPPEWREGLADTQYF. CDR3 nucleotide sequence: TGTGCCAGCAGCCGCCCCCCTGAGTGGCGGGAGGGCCTGGCAGATACGCAGTATTTT.

CDR3 nucleotides: TGTGCCAGTAGTAAAATGGACAGGGACAGTCAGCCCCAGCATTTT. Residues: CASSKMDRDSQPQHF. The genes are TRBV19 and TRBJ1-5; TRBD1 aligns across 8 bases. The germline CDR1 and CDR2 sequences are LNHDA and SQIVND (reference sequence). Trimming at V came to 4 bases and at J to 6 bases, leaving 8 bases not matched to a gene. CDR3 length: 15 amino acids.

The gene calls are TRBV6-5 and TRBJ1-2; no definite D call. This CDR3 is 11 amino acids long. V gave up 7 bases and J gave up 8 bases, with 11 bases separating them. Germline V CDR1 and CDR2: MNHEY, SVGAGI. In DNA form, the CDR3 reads TGTGCCAGCACGCGGGGTAGGGGCTACACCTTC. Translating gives CASTRGRGYTF.

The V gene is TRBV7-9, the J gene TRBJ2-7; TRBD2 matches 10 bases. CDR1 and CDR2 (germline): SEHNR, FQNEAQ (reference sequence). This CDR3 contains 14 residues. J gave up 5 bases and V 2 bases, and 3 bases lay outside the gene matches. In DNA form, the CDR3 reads TGTGCCAGCAGCTTACTAGCGGGAGATCACGAGCAGTACTTC. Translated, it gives CASSLLAGDHEQYF.

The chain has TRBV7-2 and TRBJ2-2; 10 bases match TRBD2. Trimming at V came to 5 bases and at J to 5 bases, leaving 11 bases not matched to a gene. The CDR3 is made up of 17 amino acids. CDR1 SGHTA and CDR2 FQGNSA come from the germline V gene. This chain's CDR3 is CASSPRGGSGRTGELFF. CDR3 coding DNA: TGTGCCAGCAGCCCCCGAGGTGGTAGCGGGAGGACCGGGGAGCTGTTTTTT.

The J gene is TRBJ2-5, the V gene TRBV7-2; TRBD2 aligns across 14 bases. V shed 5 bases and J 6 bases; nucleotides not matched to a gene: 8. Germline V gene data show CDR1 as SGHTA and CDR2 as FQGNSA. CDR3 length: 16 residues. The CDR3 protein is CASSPGGLAGAKTQYF. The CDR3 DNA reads TGTGCCAGCAGCCCCGGGGGACTAGCGGGAGCGAAGACCCAGTACTTC.

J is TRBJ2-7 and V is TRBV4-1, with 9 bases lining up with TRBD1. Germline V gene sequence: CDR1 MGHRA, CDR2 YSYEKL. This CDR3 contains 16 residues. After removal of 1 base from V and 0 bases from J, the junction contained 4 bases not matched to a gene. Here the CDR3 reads CASSQGGTGSSYEQYF. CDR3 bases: TGCGCCAGCAGCCAAGGCGGGACAGGGAGCTCCTACGAGCAGTACTTC.

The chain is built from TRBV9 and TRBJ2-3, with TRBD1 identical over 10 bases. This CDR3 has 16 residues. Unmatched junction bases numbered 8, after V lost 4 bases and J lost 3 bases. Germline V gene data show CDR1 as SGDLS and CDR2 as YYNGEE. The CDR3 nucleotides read TGTGCCAGCAGCAGACGAGGGGACAGGGGAACAGATACGCAGTATTTT. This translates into CASSRRGDRGTDTQYF.

The CDR3 loop is CASSPRTSWTQYF. The CDR3 nucleotides read TGTGCCAGCAGTCCAAGGACTAGTTGGACCCAGTACTTC. J is TRBJ2-5 and V is TRBV28, with TRBD2 identical over 7 bases. V was clipped by 5 bases and J by 7 bases; unmatched bases: 7. Germline-derived CDR1 and CDR2 are MDHEN and SYDVKM. The CDR3 totals 13 residues.

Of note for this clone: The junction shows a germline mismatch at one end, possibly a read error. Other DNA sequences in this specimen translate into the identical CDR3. CDR3 in DNA: TGTGCCAGCAGTCTAACCAGGGGGCTTGGTACCAAAAACATCCAGTACTTC. Translating gives CASSLTRGLGTKNIQYF. The rearrangement uses TRBV11-2 and TRBJ2-4; 8 bases are shared with TRBD1. The germline gives CDR1 SGHAT, CDR2 FQNNGV. The CDR3 is 17 residues long.

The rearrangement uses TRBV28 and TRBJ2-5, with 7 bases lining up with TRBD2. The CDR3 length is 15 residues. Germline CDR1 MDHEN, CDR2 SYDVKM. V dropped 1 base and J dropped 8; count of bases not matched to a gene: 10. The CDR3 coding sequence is TGTGCCAGCAGTTTATCGGCTAGCGGCCTTCTTACCCAGTACTTC. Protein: CASSLSASGLLTQYF.

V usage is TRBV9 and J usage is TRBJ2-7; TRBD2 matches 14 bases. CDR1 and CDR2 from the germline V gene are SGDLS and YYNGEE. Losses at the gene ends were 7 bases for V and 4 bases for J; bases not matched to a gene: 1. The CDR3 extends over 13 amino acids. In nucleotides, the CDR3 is TGTGCCAGCGGGACTAGCGGGAGTTACGAGCAGTACTTC. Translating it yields CASGTSGSYEQYF.

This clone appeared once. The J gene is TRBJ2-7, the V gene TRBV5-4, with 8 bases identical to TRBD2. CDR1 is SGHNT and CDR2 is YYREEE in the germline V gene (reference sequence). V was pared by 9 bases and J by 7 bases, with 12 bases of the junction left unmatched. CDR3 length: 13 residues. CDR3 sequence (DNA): TGTGCCACCCGGCCCAGCGGGAGTGGAGAGCAGTACTTC. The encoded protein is CATRPSGSGEQYF.

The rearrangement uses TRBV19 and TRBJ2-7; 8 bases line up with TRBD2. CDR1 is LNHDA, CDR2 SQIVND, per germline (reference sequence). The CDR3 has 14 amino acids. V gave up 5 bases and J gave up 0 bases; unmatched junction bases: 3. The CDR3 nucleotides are TGTGCCAGTAGTGGACTAGCCTACTCCTACGAGCAGTACTTC. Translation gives CASSGLAYSYEQYF. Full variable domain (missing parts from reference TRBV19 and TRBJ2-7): DGGITQSPKYLFRKEGQNVTLSCEQNLNHDAMYWYRQDPGQGLRLIYYSQIVNDFQKGDIAEGYSVSREKKESFPLTVTSAQKNPTAFYLCASSGLAYSYEQYFGPGTRLTVT.

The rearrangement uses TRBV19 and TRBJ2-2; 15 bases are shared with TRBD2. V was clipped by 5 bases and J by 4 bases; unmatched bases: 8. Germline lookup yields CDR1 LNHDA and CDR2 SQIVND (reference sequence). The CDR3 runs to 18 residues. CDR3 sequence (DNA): TGTGCCAGTAGTCCACCCGAGGGACTAGCGGGAGGCACCGGGGAGCTGTTTTTT. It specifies CASSPPEGLAGGTGELFF.

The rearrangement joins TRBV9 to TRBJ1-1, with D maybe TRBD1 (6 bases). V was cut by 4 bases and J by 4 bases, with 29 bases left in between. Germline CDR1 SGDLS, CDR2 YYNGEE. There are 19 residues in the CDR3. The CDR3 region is CASSPSLGGWGSRGTEAFF. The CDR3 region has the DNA TGTGCCAGCAGCCCCTCTCTGGGGGGGTGGGGATCCAGGGGCACTGAAGCTTTCTTT.